A selection of T cell receptor beta chains follows, all from one sample in a study of shared clonotypes between healthy human individuals. Sequenced by immunoSEQ multiplex PCR; TCRdb stores in-frame clones only, minus some. The data hold roughly 1 million clones, with roughly 70% observed a single time. Sequenced input: memory CD4+ T cells sorted from blood. The source of these receptors is a man aged 18 to 35 in good health. Both conserved end residues are part of each CDR3. A D gene is named only where the DNA matches it firmly. Clone size, where shown, is once, few, many, or a class for clones that have expanded.

v_call	j_call	d_call	clone_size	cdr3_aa	cdr3_nt
TRBV6-1	TRBJ1-5	-	-	CASLRRQPQHF	TGTGCCAGCCTACGGAGACAGCCCCAGCATTTT
TRBV11-2	TRBJ1-1	-	few	CASSLVGSQNTEAFF	TGTGCCAGCAGCTTAGTAGGGAGCCAGAACACTGAAGCTTTCTTT
TRBV5-4	TRBJ2-7	-	-	CASSLAGGAYEQYF	TGTGCCAGCAGCTTAGCAGGGGGGGCTTACGAGCAGTACTTC
TRBV11-3	TRBJ2-3	-	-	CASSWGHDTDTQYF	TGTGCCAGCAGCTGGGGGCACGACACAGATACGCAGTATTTT
TRBV30	TRBJ1-5	TRBD1	few	CAWSSNRGIGQPQHF	TGTGCCTGGAGCTCCAACAGGGGGATAGGTCAGCCCCAGCATTTT
TRBV19	TRBJ1-2	-	-	CASRDRGTNYGYTF	TGTGCCAGTAGAGATCGGGGAACGAACTATGGCTACACCTTC
TRBV7-2	TRBJ2-1	-	-	CASSLGYNEQFF	TGTGCCAGCAGCTTGGGCTACAATGAGCAGTTCTTC
TRBV6-1	TRBJ1-1	-	-	CASNPGPKNTEAFF	TGTGCCAGCAACCCCGGACCTAAGAACACTGAAGCTTTCTTT
TRBV7-2	TRBJ2-3	TRBD2	-	CASSPTRTSGTDTQYF	TGTGCCAGCAGCCCAACACGGACTAGCGGCACAGATACGCAGTATTTT
TRBV9	TRBJ2-1	TRBD2	-	CASSPREAGNEQFF	TGTGCCAGCAGCCCACGGGAGGCCGGGAATGAGCAGTTCTTC
TRBV4-3	TRBJ2-1	-	few	CASSQDQLGREQFF	TGCGCCAGCAGCCAAGATCAATTGGGTAGGGAGCAGTTCTTC
TRBV30	TRBJ1-2	-	-	CAWTQGPYGYTF	TGTGCCTGGACCCAGGGGCCTTATGGCTACACCTTC
TRBV6-1	TRBJ1-2	-	-	CASSQTANYGYTF	TGTGCCAGCAGCCAGACGGCGAACTATGGCTACACCTTC
TRBV5-6	TRBJ2-7	-	-	CASSLELGQGTYEQYF	TGTGCCAGCAGCTTGGAATTAGGGCAGGGCACCTACGAGCAGTACTTC
TRBV30	TRBJ2-1	-	-	CAFSHNNEQFF	TGTGCCTTCAGCCATAACAATGAGCAGTTCTTC
TRBV7-9	TRBJ1-3	-	-	CASSLGTSGPLF	TGTGCCAGCAGCTTAGGAACTTCGGGACCTCTTTTT
TRBV5-1	TRBJ2-7	-	-	CASSLLSSYEQYF	TGCGCCAGCAGCTTGCTTAGCTCCTACGAGCAGTACTTC
TRBV5-6	TRBJ2-1	TRBD1	-	CASSLAVVDRVFF	TGTGCCAGCAGCTTGGCTGTTGTAGACAGGGTGTTCTTC
TRBV4-3	TRBJ2-3	-	-	CASSQAFGSTDTQYF	TGCGCCAGCAGCCAAGCTTTCGGGAGTACAGATACGCAGTATTTT
TRBV7-8	TRBJ2-1	TRBD2	-	CASSLGLAGAYNEQFF	TGTGCCAGCAGCTTAGGACTAGCGGGGGCCTACAATGAGCAGTTCTTC
TRBV6-1	TRBJ2-7	-	-	CASMRTSYEQYF	TGTGCCAGCATGAGGACGAGCTACGAGCAGTACTTC
TRBV6-5	TRBJ2-3	-	many	CASATAPPADTQYF	TGTGCCAGCGCAACGGCTCCCCCGGCAGATACGCAGTATTTT
TRBV6-6	TRBJ1-1	-	-	CASTYGGTEAFF	TGTGCCAGCACCTACGGGGGGACTGAAGCTTTCTTT
TRBV5-6	TRBJ2-7	TRBD2	once	CASSLEGLAGGEQYF	TGTGCCAGCAGCTTGGAGGGACTAGCGGGAGGCGAGCAGTACTTC
TRBV11-2	TRBJ2-5	TRBD2	-	CASSLGSLAGVGETQYF	TGTGCCAGCAGCTTAGGAAGCCTAGCGGGAGTCGGGGAGACCCAGTACTTC
TRBV5-4	TRBJ2-7	-	-	CASSLDSLNVEQYF	TGTGCCAGCAGCTTGGACTCTCTGAACGTCGAGCAGTACTTC
TRBV6-5	TRBJ2-1	-	-	CASSSPRKPYNEQFF	TGTGCCAGCAGTTCCCCACGGAAGCCCTACAATGAGCAGTTCTTC
TRBV30	TRBJ1-4	TRBD1	-	CAWSGDRGNEKLFF	TGTGCCTGGAGTGGGGACAGGGGTAATGAAAAACTGTTTTTT
TRBV19	TRBJ2-3	-	-	CASSTYREGPDTQYF	TGTGCCAGTAGTACCTACAGGGAGGGCCCAGATACGCAGTATTTT
TRBV7-2	TRBJ1-6	-	once	CASSLESGRNNSPLHF	TGTGCCAGCAGCTTAGAGTCGGGTCGGAATAATTCACCCCTCCACTTT
TRBV9	TRBJ2-1	-	-	CATASGGGAMGNEQFF	TGTGCCACCGCGTCGGGTGGGGGGGCAATGGGCAATGAGCAGTTCTTC
TRBV6-5	TRBJ1-4	-	-	CASSYSIGQGSEKLFF	TGTGCCAGCAGTTACTCGATTGGCCAGGGGAGTGAAAAACTGTTTTTT
TRBV5-1	TRBJ1-6	-	-	CASSSGGSYNSPLHF	TGCGCCAGCAGCTCTGGGGGGTCCTATAATTCACCCCTCCACTTT
TRBV29-1	TRBJ1-5	-	-	CSAQGDSNQPQHF	TGCAGCGCCCAAGGCGATAGCAATCAGCCCCAGCATTTT
TRBV5-6	TRBJ2-5	-	-	CASSFQQTQYF	TGTGCCAGCAGCTTCCAGCAGACCCAGTACTTC
TRBV28	TRBJ1-2	TRBD1	-	CASSTQGTGNRGYTF	TGTGCCAGCAGTACCCAGGGGACAGGGAACCGGGGCTACACCTTC
TRBV27	TRBJ1-1	-	-	CASSSRVWTEAFF	TGTGCCAGCAGTAGTAGGGTTTGGACTGAAGCTTTCTTT
TRBV27	TRBJ2-3	-	-	CASSLREFIDTQYF	TGTGCCAGCAGTTTGAGGGAGTTTATAGATACGCAGTATTTT
TRBV5-1	TRBJ2-5	TRBD2	once	CASSPGLAGIPETQYF	TGCGCCAGCAGCCCCGGACTAGCGGGAATCCCAGAGACCCAGTACTTC
TRBV4-1	TRBJ2-5	-	-	CASSQGLTGNFGKTQYF	TGCGCCAGCAGCCAAGGACTAACAGGGAATTTCGGGAAGACCCAGTACTTC
TRBV7-6	TRBJ2-7	-	-	CASSRSTQGPYEQYF	TGTGCCAGCAGCCGAAGCACACAGGGCCCATACGAGCAGTACTTC
TRBV4-1	TRBJ1-4	-	few	CASSQDSRRPDEKLFF	TGCGCCAGCAGCCAAGACTCCCGACGCCCGGATGAAAAACTGTTTTTT
TRBV7-6	TRBJ2-5	TRBD2	-	CASSFLAGDEETQYF	TGTGCCAGCAGCTTCTTAGCGGGAGACGAAGAGACCCAGTACTTC
TRBV19	TRBJ1-2	-	once	CASSIDSGARRAYGYTF	TGTGCCAGTAGTATAGATTCGGGGGCCAGGCGGGCCTATGGCTACACCTTC
TRBV9	TRBJ1-6	TRBD1	-	CASSPGTANNSPLHF	TGTGCCAGCAGCCCCGGGACAGCAAATAATTCACCCCTCCACTTT
TRBV7-2	TRBJ2-7	TRBD1	-	CASSLKAGQGFHEQYF	TGTGCCAGCAGCTTAAAAGCGGGACAGGGGTTCCACGAGCAGTACTTC
TRBV5-4	TRBJ1-4	-	-	CAARGGPNEKLFF	TGTGCCGCAAGGGGGGGGCCGAATGAAAAACTGTTTTTT
TRBV27	TRBJ1-2	-	-	CASTGGGNYGYTF	TGTGCCAGCACTGGGGGGGGCAACTATGGCTACACCTTC
TRBV6-5	TRBJ2-7	-	-	CASTQTYEQYF	TGTGCCAGCACCCAGACCTACGAGCAGTACTTC